This note documents a single T cell receptor beta chain sequence. Per-base qualities were not stored, and no clone one base away is much larger. The library was prepared using 5' RACE. Before sequencing, the TCRbeta libraries were pooled in proportion to the number of cells sorted for each library. Total RNA from sorted cells was extracted with RNAzol RT, and cDNA was made with an oligo(dT) primer and a template-switching oligo. The TCRbeta V-CDR3-J region was amplified by PCR with Kapa HiFi between a SMARTer oligo primer and a TCRbeta constant-region primer. A second PCR attached Illumina adaptors and sample-specific index barcodes, followed by HighPrep bead cleanup and Bioanalyzer confirmation of a band of roughly 650 bp. Libraries were sequenced on an Illumina MiSeq with 2x151 bp paired-end reads. As for the original processing: An in-house Java program demultiplexed the reads, while MiXCR assigned TCRbeta annotations and counted clonotypes. To assess repertoire overlap, Morisita-Horn indices from the R package vegan were used, along with UPGMA clustering and Circos plots of recurring clonotypes. Shannon diversity and richness were each normalized to the maximum value possible given the input cell numbers, so the resulting values fell between 0 and 1. CDR3beta sequences were aligned with MUSCLE, distances computed with SeqinR, and multidimensional scaling plotted in R. TCRdb's own reprocessing of the public reads used fastp at Q25 and MiXCR and kept productive beta chains. For every CDR3 protein sequence, its rows merge into one entry that carries the most common genes and DNA. V and J calls and clone size were set by TCRdb, not the authors. The sample records some 350 distinct CDR3 sequences, around 4% of which are singletons. Approximately 32% of the sample comes from the top ten.

The germline V gene (reference sequence) specifies SEHNR as CDR1 and FQNEAQ as CDR2. After removal of 3 bases from V and 0 bases from J, the junction retains 5 bases not matched to a gene. The CDR3 spans 15 residues, from the cysteine through the phenylalanine. The read is trimmed to its CDR3 DNA, 45 bases read in frame from base 1. This entry comes from a study of Japanese encephalitis immunity and Zika vaccine responses (dated by TCRdb to 2020 to 2023). Regarding the study in general: Three 5.0 ug doses of alum-adjuvanted ZPIV were administered to included participants at weeks 0, 4 and 28. A two-dose regimen of JEV vaccine (IXIARO), with doses given 28 days apart, was administered to around 12 participants two to three months before the first ZPIV dose. Stimulations used ZIKV structural-protein peptide pools split into flavivirus-conserved and non-conserved sets, or JEV or YFV peptides matching the pre-vaccination. ZIKV peptides were 15-mers overlapping by 11 residues, selected for NetMHCpan/NetMHCII-predicted epitopes with affinity below 50 nM. TCR repertoires from three flavivirus-naive individuals were also analyzed at weeks 2, 6 and 52 after the start of ZPIV vaccination. The study asked whether earlier vaccination against Japanese encephalitis virus (JEV) or yellow fever virus (YFV) shaped CD4 T cell responses to the Zika vaccine. Before ZPIV, around twelve participants were given one dose of YFV vaccine (YF-VAX), while under 10 participants were flavivirus-naive. For TCR sequencing, several representative participants were chosen from each pre-vaccination group, with samples at week 0 (after pre-vaccination, before ZPIV) and week 52. The study at large found these results: Repertoire similarity across time-points and stimulations was higher in JEV-pre-vaccinated donors than in YFV-pre-vaccinated donors, indicating more clonotypes shared between ZIKV and JEV stimulation. The individual peptides behind the cross-reactive responses were not identified because limits on sample size made peptide-pool deconvolution impossible. Only a few individuals showed CD8 T cell responses to the ZIKV peptide pools, and those responses were of very low magnitude. In JEV-pre-vaccinated donors, the repertoire richness of CD4 T cells responding to conserved ZIKV epitopes dropped significantly after ZPIV. Samples grouped by participant and showed no similarity between individuals, suggesting that no public TCRs were detected. Rather than the whole vaccinated cohort, the analysis covered just a subset of trial participants, namely those who received three doses and had adequate samples.

PBMCs were labeled with CellTrace CFSE and were cultured for 6 days in RPMI containing about 8% human serum plus peptide pools at 0.85 to 1 ug/mL each. The enrolled adults were healthy and tested seronegative for ZIKV, JEV, YFV, DENV and WNV on microneutralization screening. The samples were drawn from a phase 1 trial of an alum-adjuvanted Zika purified-inactivated virus (ZPIV) vaccine that was randomized, double-blinded and placebo-controlled. Peripheral blood mononuclear cells were isolated using a standard procedure and then kept frozen in liquid nitrogen until they were used. This chain joins TRBV7-9 to TRBJ2-7, with 7 junctional bases fitting TRBD1. This specimen was antigen-activated CD8+ T cells from blood, cultured, taken during a Zika inactivated vaccine study. This receptor was identified in an adult woman who received an inactivated Zika virus vaccine. The CDR3 protein is CASSFKWDSSYEQYF. The nucleotide sequence is given as TGTGCCAGCAGCTTTAAGTGGGACAGCTCCTACGAGCAGTACTTC. Reference TRBV7-9 and TRBJ2-7 genes cover what lies past the CDR3, so the full variable domain is DTGVSQNPRHKITKRGQNVTFRCDPISEHNRLYWYRQTLGQGPEFLTYFQNEAQLEKSRLLSDRFSAERPKGSFSTLEIQRTEQGDSAMYLCASSFKWDSSYEQYFGPGTRLTVT.